This is a list of T cell receptor beta chains from one sample in a study of PD-L1 blockade in urothelial cancer. Assay used: immunoSEQ multiplex PCR; TCRdb lists only in-frame clones, some missing. The sample contains 45,000 or so clones, 82% of which appear only once. Sequenced here: PBMCs, sampled around atezolizumab (anti-PD-L1) treatment. All receptors derive from a man aged 50 to 60 with urothelial cancer. Both conserved end residues are part of each CDR3. The D gene is left open where the match is weak.

>-|TRBV7-9|TRBJ1-1
CASSLDAQAGKAFF
>-|TRBV19|TRBJ1-3
CASNGDLSGNTIYF
>-|TRBV28|TRBJ1-3
CASSQGRDYNTIYF
>TRBD1|TRBV11-2|TRBJ2-7
CASSWTGLAGASPYEQYF
>TRBD1|TRBV25-1|TRBJ1-1
CASADRGGSTEAFF
>TRBD2|TRBV7-9|TRBJ2-5
CASSIPGLKETQYF
>-|TRBV14|TRBJ1-6
CASSIAWGGRGISSPLHF
>TRBD1|TRBV4-1|TRBJ2-3
CASSGQGASDTQYF
>-|TRBV14|TRBJ2-1
CASSQDPTYNEQFF
>-|TRBV30|TRBJ1-1
CAWSGGVNTEAFF
>TRBD1|TRBV15|TRBJ1-5
CATSLGQGYQPQHF
>TRBD1|TRBV30|TRBJ2-4
CAWSGRQGVSIQYF
>TRBD1|TRBV6-1|TRBJ1-2
CASSPGTGSYGYTF
>-|TRBV27|TRBJ2-7
CASSSGEFYEQYF
>TRBD2|TRBV5-1|TRBJ2-1
CASSLFPGTSGSGEQFF
>TRBD1|TRBV29-1|TRBJ2-3
CSVFFGTGADTQYF
>TRBD2|TRBV5-4|TRBJ2-3
CASSRGLAGGPTDTQYF
>-|TRBV19|TRBJ2-4
CASSILGTRRNIQYF
>TRBD1|TRBV18|TRBJ1-1
CASSQRQGLNTEAFF
>TRBD1|TRBV7-9|TRBJ2-5
CASSLQGARETQYF
>-|TRBV19|TRBJ2-1
CASSIVDGGNEQFF
>TRBD2|TRBV9|TRBJ2-1
CASSSTGTRVNEQFF
>-|TRBV19|TRBJ1-6
CASSIVSGNSPLHF
>TRBD2|TRBV9|TRBJ2-2
CASSVGRGGNTGELFF
>-|TRBV29-1|TRBJ1-3
CSVDGQISGNTIYF
>-|TRBV9|TRBJ1-6
CASSVDEDRITPLHF